This T cell receptor (beta chain) was retrieved from a study of HIV-infected children after antiretroviral therapy interruption. This clonotype came up many times. Germline CDR1 reads SGHTA; CDR2 reads FQGTGA. The V gene end was trimmed by 6 bases and the J gene end by 4 bases; junction bases not matched to a gene: 3. The CDR3 has 13 amino acids. Unique molecular identifiers were included in an RNA-based 3' RACE TCR library. MiXCR, run by TCRdb on the 3' RACE reads, gives a single entry per CDR3 protein. The sample holds roughly 15,000 distinct CDR3 sequences, around 3.3% seen once. Noted treatment: PENTA 11 planned treatment interruption arm or continuous ART arm.

The receptor was isolated from a pool of human donors with HIV. Sequencing was performed on CD45RO+ CD8+ T cells from PBMCs, pooled from several time points, taken from a donor given antiretroviral therapy, either interrupted or continuous. Stated subset: memory CD8+ CD45RO+ CD45RA- T cells. The chain links TRBV7-3 to TRBJ1-2; TRBD1 agrees at 9 bases. The CDR3 sequence is CASRKTGGYGYTF. Here the CDR3 DNA reads TGTGCCAGCAGAAAGACAGGGGGCTATGGCTACACCTTC.